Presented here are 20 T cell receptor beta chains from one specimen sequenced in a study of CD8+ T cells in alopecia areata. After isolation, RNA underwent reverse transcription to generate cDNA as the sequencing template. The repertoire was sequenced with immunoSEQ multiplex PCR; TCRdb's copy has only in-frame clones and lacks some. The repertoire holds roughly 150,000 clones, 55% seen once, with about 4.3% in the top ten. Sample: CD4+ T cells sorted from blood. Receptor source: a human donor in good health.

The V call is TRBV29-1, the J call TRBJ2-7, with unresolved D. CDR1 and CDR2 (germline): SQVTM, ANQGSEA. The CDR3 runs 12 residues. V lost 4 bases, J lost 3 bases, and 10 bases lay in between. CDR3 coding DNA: TGCAGCGTTGGTATCACATTCTACGAGCAGTACTTC. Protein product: CSVGITFYEQYF.

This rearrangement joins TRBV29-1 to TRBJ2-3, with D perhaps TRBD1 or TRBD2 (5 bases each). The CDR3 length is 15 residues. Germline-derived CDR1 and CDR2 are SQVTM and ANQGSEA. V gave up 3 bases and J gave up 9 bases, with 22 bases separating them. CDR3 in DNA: TGCAGCGTTGATTTGGGACCTACGACTTGGGGGACGCAGTATTTT. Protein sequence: CSVDLGPTTWGTQYF.

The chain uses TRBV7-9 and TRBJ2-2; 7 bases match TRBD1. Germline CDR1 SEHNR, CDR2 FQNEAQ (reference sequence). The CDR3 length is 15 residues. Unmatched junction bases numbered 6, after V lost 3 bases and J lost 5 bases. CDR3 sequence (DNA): TGTGCCAGCAGCTTCGCGCTCAGGGGGACCGGGGAGCTGTTTTTT. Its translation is CASSFALRGTGELFF.

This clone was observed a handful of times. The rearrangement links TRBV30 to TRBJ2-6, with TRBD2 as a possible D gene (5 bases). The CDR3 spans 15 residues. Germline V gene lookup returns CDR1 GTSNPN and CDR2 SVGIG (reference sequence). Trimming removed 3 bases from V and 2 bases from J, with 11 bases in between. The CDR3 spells CAWRRVMAGANVLTF. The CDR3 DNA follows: TGTGCCTGGAGGCGGGTGATGGCTGGGGCCAACGTCCTGACTTTC. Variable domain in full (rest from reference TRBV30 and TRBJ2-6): SQTIHQWPATLVQPVGSPLSLECTVEGTSNPNLYWYRQAAGRGLQLLFYSVGIGQISSEVPQNLSASRPQDRQFILSSKKLLLSDSGFYLCAWRRVMAGANVLTFGAGSRLTVL.

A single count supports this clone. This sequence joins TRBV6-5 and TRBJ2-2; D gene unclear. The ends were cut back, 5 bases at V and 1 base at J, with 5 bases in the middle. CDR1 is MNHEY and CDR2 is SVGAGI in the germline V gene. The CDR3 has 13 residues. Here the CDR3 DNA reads TGTGCCAGCAGTGTAGGGAACACCGGGGAGCTGTTTTTT. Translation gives CASSVGNTGELFF.

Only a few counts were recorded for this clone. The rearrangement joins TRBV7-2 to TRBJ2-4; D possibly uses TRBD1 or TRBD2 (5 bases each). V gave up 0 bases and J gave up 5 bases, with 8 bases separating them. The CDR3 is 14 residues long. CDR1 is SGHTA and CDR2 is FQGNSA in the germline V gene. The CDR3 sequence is CASSLATGQNIQYF. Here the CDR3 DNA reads TGTGCCAGCAGCTTAGCGACGGGACAAAACATTCAGTACTTC.

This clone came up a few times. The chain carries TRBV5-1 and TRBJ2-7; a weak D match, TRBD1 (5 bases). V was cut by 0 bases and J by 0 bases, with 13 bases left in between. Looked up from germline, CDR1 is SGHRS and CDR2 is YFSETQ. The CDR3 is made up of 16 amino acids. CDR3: CASSLGGSTSSYEQYF. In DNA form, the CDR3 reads TGCGCCAGCAGCTTGGGGGGCTCGACAAGCTCCTACGAGCAGTACTTC.

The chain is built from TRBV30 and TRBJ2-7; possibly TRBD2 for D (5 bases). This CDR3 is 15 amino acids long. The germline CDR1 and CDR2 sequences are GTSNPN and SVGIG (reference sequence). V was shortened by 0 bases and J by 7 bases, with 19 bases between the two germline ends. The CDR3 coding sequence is TGTGCCTGGAGTGTAACCACAGCGGAGGTGATGGAGCAGTACTTC. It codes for CAWSVTTAEVMEQYF.

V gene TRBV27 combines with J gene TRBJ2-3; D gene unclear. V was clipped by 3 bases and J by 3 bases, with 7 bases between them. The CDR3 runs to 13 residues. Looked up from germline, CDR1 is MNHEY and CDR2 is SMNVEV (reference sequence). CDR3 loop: CASSFGLTDTQYF. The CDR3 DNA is TGTGCCAGCAGTTTCGGTTTGACAGATACGCAGTATTTT.

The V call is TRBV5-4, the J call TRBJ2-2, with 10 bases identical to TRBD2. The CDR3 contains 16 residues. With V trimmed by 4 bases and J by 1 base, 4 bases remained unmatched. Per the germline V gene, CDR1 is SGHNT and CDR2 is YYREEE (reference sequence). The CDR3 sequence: CASSALAGGNTGELFF. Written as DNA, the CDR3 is TGTGCCAGCAGCGCGTTAGCGGGAGGGAACACCGGGGAGCTGTTTTTT.

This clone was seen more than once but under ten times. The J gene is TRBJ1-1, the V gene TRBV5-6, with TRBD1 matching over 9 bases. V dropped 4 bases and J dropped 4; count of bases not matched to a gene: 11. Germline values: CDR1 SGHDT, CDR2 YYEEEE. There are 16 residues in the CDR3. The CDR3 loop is CASSRRGTGLSTEAFF. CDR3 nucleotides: TGTGCCAGCAGCCGGCGCGGGACAGGGCTCAGCACTGAAGCTTTCTTT.

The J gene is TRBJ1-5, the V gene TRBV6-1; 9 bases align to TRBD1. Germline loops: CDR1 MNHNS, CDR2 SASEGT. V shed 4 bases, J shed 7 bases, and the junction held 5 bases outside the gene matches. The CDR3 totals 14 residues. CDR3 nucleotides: TGTGCCAGCAGTGGGGGACAGGGCCAACAGCCCCAGCATTTT. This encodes CASSGGQGQQPQHF.

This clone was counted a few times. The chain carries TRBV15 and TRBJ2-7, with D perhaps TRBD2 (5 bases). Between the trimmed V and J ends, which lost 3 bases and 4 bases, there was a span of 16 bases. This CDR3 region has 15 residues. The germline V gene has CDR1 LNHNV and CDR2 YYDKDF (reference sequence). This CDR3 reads CATSSLRGFQYEQYF. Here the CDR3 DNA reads TGTGCCACCAGCAGTCTCCGGGGATTTCAGTACGAGCAGTACTTC.

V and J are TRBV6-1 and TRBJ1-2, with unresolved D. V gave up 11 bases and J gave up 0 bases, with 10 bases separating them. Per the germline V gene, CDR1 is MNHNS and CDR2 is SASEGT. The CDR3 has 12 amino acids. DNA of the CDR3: TGTGCCGGCGAGGAGGCTAACTATGGCTACACCTTC. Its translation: CAGEEANYGYTF.

The CDR3 is CASSRFGSGELFF. CDR3 bases: TGTGCCAGCTCGAGGTTTGGGTCCGGGGAGCTGTTTTTT. The chain uses TRBV19 and TRBJ2-2; D gene ambiguous. Germline CDR1 LNHDA, CDR2 SQIVND (reference sequence). V lost 9 bases and J lost 6, with 14 bases in between. CDR3 length: 13 amino acids.

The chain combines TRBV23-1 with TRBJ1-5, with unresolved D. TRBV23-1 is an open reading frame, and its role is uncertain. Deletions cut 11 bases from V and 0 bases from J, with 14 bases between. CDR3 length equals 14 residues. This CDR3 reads CAGLTADSNQPQHF. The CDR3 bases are TGCGCCGGCCTGACCGCTGATAGCAATCAGCCCCAGCATTTT.

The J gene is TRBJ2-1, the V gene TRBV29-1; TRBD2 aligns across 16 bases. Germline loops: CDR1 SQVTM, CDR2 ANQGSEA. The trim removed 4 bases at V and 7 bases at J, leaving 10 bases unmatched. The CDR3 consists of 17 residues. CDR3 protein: CSVAGLAGGNRRNEQFF. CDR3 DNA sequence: TGCAGCGTTGCGGGACTAGCGGGAGGGAACAGAAGGAATGAGCAGTTCTTC.

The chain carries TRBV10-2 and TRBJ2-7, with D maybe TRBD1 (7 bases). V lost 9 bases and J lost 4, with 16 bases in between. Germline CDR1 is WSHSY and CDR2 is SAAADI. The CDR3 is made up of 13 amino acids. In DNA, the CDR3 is TGCGCCAGTACCTCGACAGGGAGGTACGAGCAGTACTTC. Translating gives CASTSTGRYEQYF.

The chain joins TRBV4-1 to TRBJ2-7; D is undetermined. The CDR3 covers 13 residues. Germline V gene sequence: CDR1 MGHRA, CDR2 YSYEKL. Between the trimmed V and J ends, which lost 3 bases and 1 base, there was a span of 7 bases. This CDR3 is CASSQGTSYEQYF. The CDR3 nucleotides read TGCGCCAGCAGCCAGGGTACTTCCTACGAGCAGTACTTC.

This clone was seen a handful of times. The CDR3 spells CASSIDTGTSGSSEQYF. The DNA for the CDR3 is TGTGCCAGTAGTATAGACACCGGGACTAGCGGGAGTTCCGAGCAGTACTTC. The chain links TRBV19 to TRBJ2-7; the match to TRBD2 covers 14 bases. The CDR3 runs to 17 residues. CDR1 is LNHDA, CDR2 SQIVND, per germline (reference sequence). The V gene end was trimmed by 0 bases and the J gene end by 6 bases; junction bases not matched to a gene: 7. Full variable domain (remainder filled in from reference TRBV19 and TRBJ2-7): DGGITQSPKYLFRKEGQNVTLSCEQNLNHDAMYWYRQDPGQGLRLIYYSQIVNDFQKGDIAEGYSVSREKKESFPLTVTSAQKNPTAFYLCASSIDTGTSGSSEQYFGPGTRLTVT.